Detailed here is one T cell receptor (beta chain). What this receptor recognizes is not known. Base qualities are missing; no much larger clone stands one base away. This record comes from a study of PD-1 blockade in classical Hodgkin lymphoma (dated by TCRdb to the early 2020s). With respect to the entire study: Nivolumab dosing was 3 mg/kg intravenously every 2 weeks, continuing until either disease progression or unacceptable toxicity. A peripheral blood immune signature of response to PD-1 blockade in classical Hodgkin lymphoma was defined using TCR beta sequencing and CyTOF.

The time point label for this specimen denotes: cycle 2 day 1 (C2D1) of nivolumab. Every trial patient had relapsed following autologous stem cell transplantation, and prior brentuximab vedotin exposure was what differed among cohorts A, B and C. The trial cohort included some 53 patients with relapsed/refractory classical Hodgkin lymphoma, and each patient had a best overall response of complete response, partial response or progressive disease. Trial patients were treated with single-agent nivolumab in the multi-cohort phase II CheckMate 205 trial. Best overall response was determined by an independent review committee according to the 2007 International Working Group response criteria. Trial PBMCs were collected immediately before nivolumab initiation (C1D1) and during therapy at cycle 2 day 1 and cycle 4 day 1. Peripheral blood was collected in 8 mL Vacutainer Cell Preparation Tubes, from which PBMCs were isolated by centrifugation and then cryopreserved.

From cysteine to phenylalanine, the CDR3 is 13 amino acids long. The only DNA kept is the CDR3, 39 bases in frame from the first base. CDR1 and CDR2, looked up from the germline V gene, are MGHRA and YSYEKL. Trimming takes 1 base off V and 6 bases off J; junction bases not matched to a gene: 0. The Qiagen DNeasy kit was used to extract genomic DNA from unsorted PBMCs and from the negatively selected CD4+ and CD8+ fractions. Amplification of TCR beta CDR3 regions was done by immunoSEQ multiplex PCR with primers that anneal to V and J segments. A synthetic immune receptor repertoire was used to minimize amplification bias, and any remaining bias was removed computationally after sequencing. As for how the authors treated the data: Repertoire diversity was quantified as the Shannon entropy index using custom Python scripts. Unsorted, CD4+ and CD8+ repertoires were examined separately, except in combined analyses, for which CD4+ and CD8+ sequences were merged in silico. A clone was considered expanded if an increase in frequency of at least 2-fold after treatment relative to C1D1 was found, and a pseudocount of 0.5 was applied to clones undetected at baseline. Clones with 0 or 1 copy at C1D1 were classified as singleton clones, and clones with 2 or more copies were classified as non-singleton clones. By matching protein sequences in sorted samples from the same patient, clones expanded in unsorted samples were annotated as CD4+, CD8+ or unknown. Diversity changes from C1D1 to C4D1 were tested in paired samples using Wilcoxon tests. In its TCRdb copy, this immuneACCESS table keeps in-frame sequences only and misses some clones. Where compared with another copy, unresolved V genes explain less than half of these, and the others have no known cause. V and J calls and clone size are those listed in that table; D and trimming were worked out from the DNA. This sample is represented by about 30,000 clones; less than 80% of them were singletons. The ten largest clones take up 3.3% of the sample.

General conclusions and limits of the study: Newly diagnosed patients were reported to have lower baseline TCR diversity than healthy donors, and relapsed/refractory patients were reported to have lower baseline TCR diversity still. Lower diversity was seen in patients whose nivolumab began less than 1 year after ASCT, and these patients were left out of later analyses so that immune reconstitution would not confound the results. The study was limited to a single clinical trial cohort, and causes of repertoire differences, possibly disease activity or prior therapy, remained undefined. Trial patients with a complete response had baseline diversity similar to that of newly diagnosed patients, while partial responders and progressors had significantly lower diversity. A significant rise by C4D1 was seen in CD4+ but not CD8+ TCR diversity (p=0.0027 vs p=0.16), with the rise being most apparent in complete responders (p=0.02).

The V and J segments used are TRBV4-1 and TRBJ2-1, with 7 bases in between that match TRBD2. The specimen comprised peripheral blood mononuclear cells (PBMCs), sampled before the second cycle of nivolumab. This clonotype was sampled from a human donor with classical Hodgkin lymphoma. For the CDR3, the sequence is CASSQGGGNEQFF. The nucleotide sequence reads TGCGCCAGCAGCCAAGGGGGGGGCAATGAGCAGTTCTTC.